The T cell receptor beta chain under discussion was sequenced for a study of cytomegalovirus exposure and HLA in healthy donors. The PCR was carried out with 60 Vbeta primers and 13 Jbeta primers. TCRdb's copy holds only in-frame clones and misses some; the assay was immunoSEQ multiplex PCR. The data contain more than 120,000 clones, 70% to 85% of them seen just once; the ten biggest clones take up 2.5%. V lost 6 bases to trimming and J lost 3 bases, with 12 bases between them. CDR3 length: 13 amino acids. Germline assignment: CDR1 SQVTM and CDR2 ANQGSEA. Source material: PBMCs. The chain carries TRBV29-1 and TRBJ2-4, with D hard to call. This receptor was identified in a male donor in good health and CMV-seronegative. The CDR3 region is CSVAGVGKNIQYF. As DNA, the CDR3 is TGCAGCGTCGCAGGTGTGGGCAAAAACATTCAGTACTTC.